Listed here are 5 T cell receptor beta chains from one sample, sequenced in a study of T cells in Graves' hyperthyroidism and ophthalmopathy. Amplification targeted TCR beta CDR3 regions from RNA transcripts. The TCR CDR3 was amplified in a first-round RT-PCR using the HTBI primer set. MiXCR was run by TCRdb on the multiplex PCR reads, yielding one entry per CDR3 protein. The sample has about 280,000 distinct CDR3 sequences, 25% to 30% seen once; the top ten hold approximately 30%. The source material was blood. These receptors were obtained from a man aged 35 to 55 with Graves' hyperthyroidism that later progressed to Graves' ophthalmopathy.

This clonotype has a count of ten or more. CDR3 sequence reads: CASSRPSSGANVLTF. As DNA, the CDR3 is TGTGCCAGCAGTCGGCCGAGCTCTGGGGCCAACGTCCTGACTTTC. The V and J genes are TRBV6-2 or TRBV6-3 and TRBJ2-6; D unresolved. The CDR3 sequence is 15 residues long. Trimming took 5 bases from V and 0 from J, leaving 8 bases between them. Germline V gene data show CDR1 as MNHEY and CDR2 as SVGEGT.

This clonotype was counted many times. This chain uses TRBV6-5 with TRBJ1-1, with D perhaps TRBD1 (5 bases). V shed 7 bases and J shed 7 bases, with 22 bases lying between them. CDR3 length equals 15 residues. Germline-derived CDR1 and CDR2 are MNHEY and SVGAGI. CDR3 in DNA: TGTGCCAGCACGCCGAGGGGTCGCATGGTTAGTGAAGCTTTCTTT. It is translated as CASTPRGRMVSEAFF.

This clonotype came up many times. This chain connects TRBV2 to TRBJ1-3, with D perhaps matching TRBD1 (6 bases). V was cut by 0 bases and J by 7 bases, with 7 bases left in between. The germline V gene has CDR1 SNHLY and CDR2 FYNNEI. The CDR3 loop spans 13 amino acids. As DNA, the CDR3 is TGTGCCAGCAGTGAAGCGGGGGGCAACACCATATATTTT. It translates to CASSEAGGNTIYF. Looking up the rest from reference TRBV2 and TRBJ1-3 gives the full variable domain: EPEVTQTPSHQVTQMGQEVILRCVPISNHLYFYWYRQILGQKVEFLVSFYNNEISEKSEIFDDQFSVERPDGSNFTLKIRSTKLEDSAMYFCASSEAGGNTIYFGEGSWLTVV.

V is TRBV3-1 and J is TRBJ2-2, with D hard to call. The V end was cut by 4 bases, the J end by 8 bases, with 14 bases between. CDR1 is LGHDT and CDR2 is YNNKEL in the germline V gene (reference sequence). The CDR3 covers 14 residues. CDR3 in DNA: TGTGCCAGCAGCCGAGAGACCGGCGCTGGGGAGCTGTTTTTT. Translation gives CASSRETGAGELFF.

In its sample, this clonotype was seen once. The chain joins TRBV7-8 to TRBJ1-2; possibly TRBD1 for D (6 bases). Germline CDR1 and CDR2: SGHVS and FQNEAQ. V lost 5 bases, J lost 7 bases, and 11 bases lay in between. CDR3 length: 12 amino acids. The CDR3 is CASSPTGFGYTF. The CDR3 DNA follows: TGTGCCAGCAGCCCTACAGGGTTTGGCTACACCTTC.